This paragraph reports one T cell receptor (beta chain). Its antigen remains unidentified. Through Arm-PCR of CDR3 regions and iRepertoire HTBI primers, TCR beta libraries were built. A single record per CDR3 protein comes from TCRdb applying MiXCR to the multiplex PCR reads. In the table there are roughly 610,000 distinct CDR3 sequences, 15% to 20% of which are singletons. The sample is drawn from a study of regulatory T cells in long-lasting Graves disease. General study results and limits: TCR diversity was lower in persistent than newly diagnosed Graves' disease. There were preferences for TRBV28, TRBJ1-2 and TRBJ2-5 in persistent disease.

The J segment lost 6 bases and the V segment lost 4 bases, leaving 9 bases of the junction unmatched. The CDR3 spans 13 residues. Germline CDR1 is SQVTM and CDR2 is ANQGSEA. Time point denoted: newly diagnosed GD, antithyroid drugs for less than 3 months. From RNA extracted from PBMCs, the TCR library was made. These same data were also listed under a study on T cells in Graves' hyperthyroidism and ophthalmopathy. From that second work: Over 18 months, lack of ophthalmopathy progression marked Graves' hyperthyroidism as stable. A set of HTBI primers served as the primers for a first-round RT-PCR of the TCR CDR3.

The receptor was derived from a woman aged 30 to 39 with Graves disease. The starting material was peripheral blood mononuclear cells (PBMCs), obtained at new diagnosis, from a patient treated with antithyroid drugs. The chain couples TRBV29-1 to TRBJ2-7, with 7 bases identical to TRBD1. The CDR3 bases are TGCAGCGTTGTAAGGGGGCTGACGGCCGAGCAGTACTTC. Translation: CSVVRGLTAEQYF.